This T cell receptor (beta chain) was found in a study of CD8 T cells in Susac syndrome. cDNA came from roughly 0.47 to 1 ug RNA primed by random hexamers. From the immunoSEQ multiplex PCR reads, TCRdb called clonotypes with MiXCR, one entry per CDR3 protein. This table holds 110,000 or so distinct CDR3 sequences, about 92% found once. CD8+ and CD4+ T cells from blood underwent TCR beta sequencing. Both CD4+ and CD8+ T cells were negatively isolated, and TEMRA cells underwent FACS enrichment. This clonotype has a single count. Trimming left V 4 bases short and J 0 bases short, with 9 bases between. This CDR3 is 15 amino acids long. Germline V lookup: CDR1 SSHAT, CDR2 FNYEAQ (reference sequence).

The sequenced sample was CD4+ T cells from PBMCs. The sequence derives from a human donor with multiple sclerosis. The chain carries TRBV7-7 and TRBJ2-2; tentatively, D is TRBD1 (5 bases). CDR3 DNA sequence: TGTGCCAGCAGCTCCCGGACAACGAACACCGGGGAGCTGTTTTTT. Translation gives CASSSRTTNTGELFF.